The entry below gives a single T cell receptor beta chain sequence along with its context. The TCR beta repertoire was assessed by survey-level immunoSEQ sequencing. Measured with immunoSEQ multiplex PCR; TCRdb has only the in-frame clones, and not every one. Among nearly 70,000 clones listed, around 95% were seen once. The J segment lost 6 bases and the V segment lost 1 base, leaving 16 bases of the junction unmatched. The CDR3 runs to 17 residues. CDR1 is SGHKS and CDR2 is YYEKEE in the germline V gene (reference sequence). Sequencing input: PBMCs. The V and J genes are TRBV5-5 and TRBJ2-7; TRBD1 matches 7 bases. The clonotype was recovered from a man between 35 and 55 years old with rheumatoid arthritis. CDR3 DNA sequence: TGTGCCAGCAGCTTGCTCCCCGGGACAGTTCTCTCCACCGAGCAGTACTTC. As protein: CASSLLPGTVLSTEQYF.